The 14 T cell receptor beta chains presented below share a single source sample, sequenced in a study of monozygotic twins with inflammatory bowel disease. TCRdb re-called the 5' RACE reads and catalogs CDR3 proteins one per entry, DNA excluded. This table lists approximately 400,000 distinct CDR3 sequences. Sequenced sample: blood. Every receptor here comes from a human donor with ulcerative colitis or Crohn's disease, or a healthy co-twin of an affected twin (not recorded which).

The genes are TRBV25-1 and TRBJ2-7; the TCRdb call, TRBD1, lacks DNA for checking. The CDR3 totals 17 residues. The germline V gene has CDR1 MGHDK and CDR2 SYGVNS. This CDR3 is CASSAAGQGRPNYEQYF.

The chain carries TRBV20-1 and TRBJ2-1; with no DNA, the TCRdb D assignment of TRBD1 cannot be verified. Germline assignment: CDR1 DFQATT and CDR2 SNEGSKA (reference sequence). CDR3 length equals 13 residues. CDR3 protein: CSARVTGYNEQFF.

The chain carries TRBV12-5 and TRBJ2-7; TCRdb's D call of TRBD1 is untestable without DNA. The CDR3 is 19 amino acids. CDR1 is LGHNT and CDR2 is FRNRAP in the germline V gene. CDR3 in amino acids: CASGLVRFRDRGNSYEQYF.

The V call is TRBV10-3, the J call TRBJ1-2; TCRdb names TRBD1, which stays unverified in the absence of DNA. CDR3 length equals 15 residues. Germline CDR1 ENHRY, CDR2 SYGVKD. CDR3 region: CAISDLTGTMEGYTF.

The chain combines TRBV5-5 with TRBJ2-5; TCRdb returns TRBD1, unconfirmable since there is no DNA. CDR3 length: 16 residues. Germline V lookup: CDR1 SGHKS, CDR2 YYEKEE (reference sequence). CDR3 amino acids: CASSRILERAPETQYF.

The CDR3 is CASSYPRGGGEQFF. The V gene is TRBV6-2 or TRBV6-3, the J gene TRBJ2-1; TCRdb's D call, TRBD2, is unchecked because there is no DNA. The length of the CDR3 is 14 residues. Germline assignment: CDR1 MNHEY and CDR2 SVGEGT.

V gene TRBV6-4 combines with J gene TRBJ2-1; with no DNA, the TCRdb D assignment of TRBD1 cannot be verified. Germline CDR1 reads MRHNA; CDR2 reads SNTAGT. The CDR3 spans 14 residues. The CDR3 loop is CASTGPGSYNEQFF.

This rearrangement joins TRBV10-3 to TRBJ2-7; checking the TCRdb D call of TRBD1 is not possible without DNA. Germline V gene sequence: CDR1 ENHRY, CDR2 SYGVKD. This CDR3 spans 14 amino acids. This CDR3 is CAIKATGGQYEQYF.

This CDR3 reads CASSLDERGGNEQFF. The gene calls are TRBV12-3 or TRBV12-4 and TRBJ2-1; TCRdb's assignment of TRBD2 cannot be checked, as there is no DNA. The CDR3 covers 15 residues.

The chain links TRBV5-1 to TRBJ1-5; TCRdb gives TRBD1 as the D gene, but with no DNA this cannot be confirmed. Germline CDR1 and CDR2: SGHRS and YFSETQ. CDR3 length: 14 amino acids. Here the CDR3 reads CASSLNPGDQPQHF.

The rearrangement uses TRBV20-1 and TRBJ1-2; there is no DNA to check the TCRdb D call of TRBD1. Per germline, CDR1 DFQATT and CDR2 SNEGSKA (reference sequence). CDR3 length equals 13 residues. Here the CDR3 reads CSATPGTALGYTF.

The chain links TRBV5-6 to TRBJ2-7; there is no DNA to check the TCRdb D call of TRBD1. Germline loops: CDR1 SGHDT, CDR2 YYEEEE. The CDR3 loop spans 14 amino acids. CDR3 sequence: CASSLTGLGYEQYF.

V gene TRBV5-1 combines with J gene TRBJ1-4; TCRdb's D gene call, TRBD1, goes unchecked for lack of DNA. CDR1 is SGHRS, CDR2 YFSETQ, per germline. This CDR3 has 16 residues. The CDR3 loop is CASSLAAGVGNEKLFF. The full variable domain, in which reference TRBV5-1 and TRBJ1-4 provide the parts outside the CDR3, is KAGVTQTPRYLIKTRGQQVTLSCSPISGHRSVSWYQQTPGQGLQFLFEYFSETQRNKGNFPGRFSGRQFSNSRSEMNVSTLELGDSALYLCASSLAAGVGNEKLFFGSGTQLSVL.

The CDR3 sequence is CATSSTGTNTGELFF. The chain recombines TRBV15 with TRBJ2-2; absent DNA, TCRdb's TRBD1 call cannot be checked. Germline V gene data show CDR1 as LNHNV and CDR2 as YYDKDF (reference sequence). The CDR3 is 15 residues long.